The following is a T cell receptor beta chain sequence with its context. Its antigen is undetermined. The record originates from a study of CD8 T cells in ankylosing spondylitis. TCRdb independently ran MiXCR on the 5' RACE reads; one entry per CDR3 protein. The sample gives fewer than 650,000 distinct CDR3 sequences, about 13% of which show up once; approximately 6.3% is in the top ten. Regarding the study as a whole: Disease-associated clones were reportedly significantly overrepresented in matched ankylosing spondylitis synovial fluid. Roughly 8 highly homologous variants made up a TCR beta motif, and this motif appeared characteristic of ankylosing spondylitis blood.

CDR3 length equals 13 residues. CDR1 is LNHDA, CDR2 SQIVND, per germline (reference sequence). Trimming left V 8 bases short and J 3 bases short, with 14 bases between. The sequence was collected from a male donor with ankylosing spondylitis. Sequencing input: blood, either unsorted or a sorted T cell fraction (not recorded which). The chain recombines TRBV19 with TRBJ2-7, with a tentative D call TRBD2 (7 bases). The CDR3 DNA follows: TGTGCCAGTTCCTACAGGGAGGGCTACGAGCAGTACGTC. This gives the protein CASSYREGYEQYV.